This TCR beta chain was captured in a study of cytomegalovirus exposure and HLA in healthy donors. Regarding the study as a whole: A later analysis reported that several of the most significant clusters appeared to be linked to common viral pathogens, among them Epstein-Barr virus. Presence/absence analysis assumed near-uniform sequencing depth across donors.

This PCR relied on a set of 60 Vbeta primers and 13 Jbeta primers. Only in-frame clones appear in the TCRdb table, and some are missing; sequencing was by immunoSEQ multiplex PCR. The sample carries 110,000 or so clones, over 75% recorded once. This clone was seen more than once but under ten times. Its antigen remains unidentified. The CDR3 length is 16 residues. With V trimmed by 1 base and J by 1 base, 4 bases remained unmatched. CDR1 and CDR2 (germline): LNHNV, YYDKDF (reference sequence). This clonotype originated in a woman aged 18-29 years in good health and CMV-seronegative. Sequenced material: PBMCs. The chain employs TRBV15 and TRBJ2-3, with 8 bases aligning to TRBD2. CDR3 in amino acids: CATSRAGGSRTDTQYF. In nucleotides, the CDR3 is TGTGCCACCAGCAGAGCGGGAGGGTCCCGCACAGATACGCAGTATTTT.